Described below is a single T cell receptor beta chain sequence and its context. Antigen: not known. Regarding treatment: approximately nine-day PBMC culture with coronavirus spike peptide pools or control peptides (ViraFEST assay). The CDR3 contains 13 residues. The germline gives CDR1 SGHRS, CDR2 YFSETQ. The junction had 2 bases not matched to a gene; V was cut back by 4 bases and J by 3 bases. Cultured CD4+ T-cell DNA underwent Oncomine TCR Beta short-read sequencing. One entry per CDR3 protein, called by TCRdb with MiXCR from the PCR reads. The sample gives roughly 10,000 distinct CDR3 sequences, 25% to 35% of which show up once; about a quarter is in the top ten. This sample stems from a study of vaccination and CD4 T cells after COVID-19. Study-wide results and caveats: Of the reactive clones in convalescent patients, a median about 86% showed up only post-vaccination.

This TCR came from a human donor with COVID-19. The specimen sequenced was cultured CD4+ T cells from blood. The chain links TRBV5-1 to TRBJ2-7; 9 bases fit TRBD1. The CDR3 DNA follows: TGCGCCAGCAGCCAGACAGGGGGCTACGAGCAGTACTTC. Translated: CASSQTGGYEQYF.